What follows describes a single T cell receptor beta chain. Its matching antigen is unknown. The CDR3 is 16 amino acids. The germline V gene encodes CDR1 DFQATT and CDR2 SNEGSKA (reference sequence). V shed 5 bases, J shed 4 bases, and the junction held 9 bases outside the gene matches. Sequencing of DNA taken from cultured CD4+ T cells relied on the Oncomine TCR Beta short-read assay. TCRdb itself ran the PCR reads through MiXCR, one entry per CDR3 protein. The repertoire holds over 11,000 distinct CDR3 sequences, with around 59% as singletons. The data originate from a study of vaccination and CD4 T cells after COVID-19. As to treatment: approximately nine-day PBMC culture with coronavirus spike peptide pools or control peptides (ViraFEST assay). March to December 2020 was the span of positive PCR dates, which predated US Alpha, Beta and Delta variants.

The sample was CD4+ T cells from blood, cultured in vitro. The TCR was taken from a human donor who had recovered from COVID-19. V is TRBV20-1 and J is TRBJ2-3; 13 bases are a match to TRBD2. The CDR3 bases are TGCAGTGCTGCGCGCGGACTAGCGGGAGCTTCAGATACGCAGTATTTT. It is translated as CSAARGLAGASDTQYF.